This T cell receptor (beta chain) appears in the sequencing data of a study of cytomegalovirus exposure and HLA in healthy donors. The PCR used 60 Vbeta and 13 Jbeta primers. Clones were sequenced by immunoSEQ multiplex PCR, and TCRdb holds only the in-frame ones, with some missing. The table includes some 160,000 clones, under 85% detected once. The CDR3 runs to 16 residues. With 1 base clipped from V and 6 bases from J, the junction kept 6 bases outside the gene matches. Germline V gene sequence: CDR1 MDHEN, CDR2 SYDVKM. V and J are TRBV28 and TRBJ1-2; 12 bases fit TRBD1. Sequenced material: PBMCs. This TCR derives from a young woman in good health and CMV-seronegative. CDR3 loop: CASSLLGTGGGNGYTF. CDR3 coding DNA: TGTGCCAGCAGTTTATTGGGGACAGGGGGCGGGAATGGCTACACCTTC.